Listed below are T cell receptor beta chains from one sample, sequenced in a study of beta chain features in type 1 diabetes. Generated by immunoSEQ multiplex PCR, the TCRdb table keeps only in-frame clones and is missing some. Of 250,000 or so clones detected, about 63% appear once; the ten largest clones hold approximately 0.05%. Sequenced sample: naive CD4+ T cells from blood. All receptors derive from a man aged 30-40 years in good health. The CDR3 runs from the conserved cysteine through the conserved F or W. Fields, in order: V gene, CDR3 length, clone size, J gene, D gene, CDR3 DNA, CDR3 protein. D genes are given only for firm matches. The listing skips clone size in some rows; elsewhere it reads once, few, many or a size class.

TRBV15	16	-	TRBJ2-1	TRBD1	TGTGCCACCAGCAGACCAGGACAGGGGCCGTACAATGAGCAGTTCTTC	CATSRPGQGPYNEQFF
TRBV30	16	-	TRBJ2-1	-	TGTGCCTGGAGCGTACGGGGGGCGAGCTCCTACAATGAGCAGTTCTTC	CAWSVRGASSYNEQFF
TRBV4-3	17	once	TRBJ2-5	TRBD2	TGCGCCAGCAGCCAAGGTGGGACTAGCGGGGTCCAAGAGACCCAGTACTTC	CASSQGGTSGVQETQYF
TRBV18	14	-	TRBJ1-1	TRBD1	TGTGCCAGCGCACCAGCGACAGGGGGCACTGAAGCTTTCTTT	CASAPATGGTEAFF
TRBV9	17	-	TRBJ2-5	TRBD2	TGTGCCAGCAGCGTCGGACTAGCGGGAACTCCCCAAGAGACCCAGTACTTC	CASSVGLAGTPQETQYF
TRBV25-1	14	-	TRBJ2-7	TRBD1	TGTGCCAGCAGTGACGACAGGGCACCCTACGAGCAGTACTTC	CASSDDRAPYEQYF
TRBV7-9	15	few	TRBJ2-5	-	TGTGCCAGCAGCTTATTTCGGGAGAATGGAGAGACCCAGTACTTC	CASSLFRENGETQYF
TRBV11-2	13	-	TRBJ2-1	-	TGTGCCAGCAGCACTTCATGGGGAGACGAGCAGTTCTTC	CASSTSWGDEQFF
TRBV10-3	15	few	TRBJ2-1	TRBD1	TGTGCCATCATGGCACAGGGGGGAGATCGTAGTGAGCAGTTCTTC	CAIMAQGGDRSEQFF
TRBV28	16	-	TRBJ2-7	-	TGTGCCAGCAGTCCAATAGGGACGGCTGCTGCCTACGAGCAGTACTTC	CASSPIGTAAAYEQYF
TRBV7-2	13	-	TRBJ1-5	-	TGTGCCAGCAGCCCCGCGGGGAATCAGCCCCAGCATTTT	CASSPAGNQPQHF
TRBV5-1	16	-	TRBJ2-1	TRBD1	TGCGCCAGCAGCCCGGGACAGGAACCATACATGAATGAGCAGTTCTTC	CASSPGQEPYMNEQFF
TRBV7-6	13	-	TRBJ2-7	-	TGTGCCAGCAGCTTAGGGGGATTGTACGAGCAGTACTTC	CASSLGGLYEQYF
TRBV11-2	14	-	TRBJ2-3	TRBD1	TGTGCCAGCAGCCTGGGACAGGGGGCCACGACGCAGTATTTT	CASSLGQGATTQYF
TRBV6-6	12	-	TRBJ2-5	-	TGTGCCAGCCGACTGGGCCTAGAGACCCAGTACTTC	CASRLGLETQYF
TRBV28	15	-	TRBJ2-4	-	TGTGCCAGCAGTTCCATAGGGGAAGGCAAAAACATTCAGTACTTC	CASSSIGEGKNIQYF
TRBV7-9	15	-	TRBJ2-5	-	TGTGCCAGCAGCTTAGTCGTTCTTCGGCAGGAGACCCAGTACTTC	CASSLVVLRQETQYF
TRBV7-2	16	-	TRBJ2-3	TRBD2	TGTGCCAGCAGCTTAAGGGCTAGCGGGGCAGAGGATACGCAGTATTTT	CASSLRASGAEDTQYF
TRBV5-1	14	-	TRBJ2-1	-	TGCGCCAGCAGCTCCGCGGGATCCTACAATGAGCAGTTCTTC	CASSSAGSYNEQFF
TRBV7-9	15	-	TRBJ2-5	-	TGTGCCAGCAGCGGAGTCCTGAGTGGCTGGGAGACCCAGTACTTC	CASSGVLSGWETQYF
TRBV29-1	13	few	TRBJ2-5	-	TGCAGCGTTGGATTCATAGTGTCGGAGACCCAGTACTTC	CSVGFIVSETQYF
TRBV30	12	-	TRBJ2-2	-	TGTGCCTGGAGTGTATACGCCGGGGAGCTGTTTTTT	CAWSVYAGELFF
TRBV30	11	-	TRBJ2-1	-	TGTGCCTGGAACTCGTACAATGAGCAGTTCTTC	CAWNSYNEQFF
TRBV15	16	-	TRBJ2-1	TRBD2	TGTGCCACCAGCAGAGATTTGAGCGGGAGAAGCAATGAGCAGTTCTTC	CATSRDLSGRSNEQFF
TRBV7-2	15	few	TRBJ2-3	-	TGTGCCAGCAGCTTAGTTCGGGGAAGCACAGATACGCAGTATTTT	CASSLVRGSTDTQYF
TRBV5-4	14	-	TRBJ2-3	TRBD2	TGTGCCAGCAGCTCCGGACTAGCCACAGATACGCAGTATTTT	CASSSGLATDTQYF
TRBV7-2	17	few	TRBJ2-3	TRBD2	TGTGCCAGCAGCTCCCGTGGTAGCGGGGGGGCCCCTGATACGCAGTATTTT	CASSSRGSGGAPDTQYF
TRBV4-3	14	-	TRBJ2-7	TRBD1	TGCGCCAGCAGCCTACTAAGGGGGCGTGACGAGCAGTACTTC	CASSLLRGRDEQYF
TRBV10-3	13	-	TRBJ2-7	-	TGTGCCATCAGAGTTGCCGCCTCCTACGAGCAGTACTTC	CAIRVAASYEQYF
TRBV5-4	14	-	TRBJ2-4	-	TGTGCCAGCAGTTCTACAGGGGCCAAAAACATTCAGTACTTC	CASSSTGAKNIQYF
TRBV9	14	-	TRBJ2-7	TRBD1	TGTGCCAGCAGCCCTTCACAGGGGATTCGCGAGCAGTACTTC	CASSPSQGIREQYF
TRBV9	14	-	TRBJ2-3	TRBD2	TGTGCCAGCAGCCTCAGCGGGGGCCCAGATACGCAGTATTTT	CASSLSGGPDTQYF
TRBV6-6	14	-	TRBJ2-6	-	TGTGCCAGCAGTACAGGGAATGGGGCCAACGTCCTGACTTTC	CASSTGNGANVLTF
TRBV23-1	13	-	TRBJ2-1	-	TGCGCCAGCATGGGGACTTCCTACAATGAGCAGTTCTTC	CASMGTSYNEQFF
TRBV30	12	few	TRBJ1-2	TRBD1	TGTGCCTGGAGTCGGACAGGATCTGGCTACACCTTC	CAWSRTGSGYTF
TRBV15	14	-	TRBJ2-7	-	TGTGCCACCAGCAGAGATCTCCGTTGGGGCGAGCAGTACTTC	CATSRDLRWGEQYF
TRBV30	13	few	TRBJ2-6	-	TGTGCCTGGAGAATCTCTGGGGCCAACGTCCTGACTTTC	CAWRISGANVLTF
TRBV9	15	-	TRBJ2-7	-	TGTGCCAGCAGCGTAGAGTGGACAGCAGATTACGAGCAGTACTTC	CASSVEWTADYEQYF
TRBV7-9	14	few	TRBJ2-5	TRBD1	TGTGCCAGCAGCTTGTTGTACAGGGGAGAGACCCAGTACTTC	CASSLLYRGETQYF
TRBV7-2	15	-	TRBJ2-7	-	TGTGCCAGCAGCTTAATTCCTAATCGGGACTACGAGCAGTACTTC	CASSLIPNRDYEQYF
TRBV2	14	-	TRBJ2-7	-	TGTGCCAGCAGCGTTGGACAAAGCTCCTACGAGCAGTACTTC	CASSVGQSSYEQYF
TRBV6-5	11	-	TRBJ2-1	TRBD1	TGTGCCAGCAGACCCCACAGGGGGCCGTTCTTC	CASRPHRGPFF
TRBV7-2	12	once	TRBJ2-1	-	TGTGCCAGCAGCCGAACCTACAATGAGCAGTTCTTC	CASSRTYNEQFF
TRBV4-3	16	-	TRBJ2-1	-	TGCGCCAGCAGCCAAGAAGGGCAGGGTTACTACAATGAGCAGTTCTTC	CASSQEGQGYYNEQFF
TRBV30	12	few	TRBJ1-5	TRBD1	TGTGCGTGGCGACAGGGTAATCAGCCCCAGCATTTT	CAWRQGNQPQHF
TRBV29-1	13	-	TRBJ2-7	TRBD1	TGCAGCGCCGCGAGGGGGCTATCCTACGAGCAGTACTTC	CSAARGLSYEQYF
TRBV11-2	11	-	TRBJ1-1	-	TGTGCCAGCGGGGTATACACTGAAGCTTTCTTT	CASGVYTEAFF
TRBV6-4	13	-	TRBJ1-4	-	TGTGCCAGCAGTGGCGTACTAGGGGAAAGACTGTTTTTT	CASSGVLGERLFF
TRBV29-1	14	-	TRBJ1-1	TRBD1	TGCAGCGTTGTCCGTGGGACAGGAAACACTGAAGCTTTCTTT	CSVVRGTGNTEAFF
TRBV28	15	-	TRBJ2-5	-	TGTGCCAGCAGTTTATACGGATTTGGGGGGGAGACCCAGTACTTC	CASSLYGFGGETQYF
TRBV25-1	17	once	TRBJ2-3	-	TGTGCCAGCAGTGAATATTACGGGCCAGGGCTCACAGATACGCAGTATTTT	CASSEYYGPGLTDTQYF
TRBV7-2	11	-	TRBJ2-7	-	TGTGCCAGCAGCGTGACCTACGAGCAGTACTTC	CASSVTYEQYF
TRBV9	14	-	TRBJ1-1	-	TGTGCCAGCAGTGGACAGAGCCTGATGCCTGAAGCTTTCTTT	CASSGQSLMPEAFF
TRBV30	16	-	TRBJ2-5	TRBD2	TGTGCCTGGAGCCTCGGACTAGCGGCTCGAAAAGAGACCCAGTACTTC	CAWSLGLAARKETQYF
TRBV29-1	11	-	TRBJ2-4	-	TGCAGCGTTGGAGCCAAAAACATTCAGTACTTC	CSVGAKNIQYF